These 25 T cell receptor beta chains were all obtained from the same sample, sequenced in a study of T cell responses to AZD1222 COVID-19 vaccine. The repertoire was sequenced with immunoSEQ multiplex PCR; TCRdb's copy has only in-frame clones and lacks some. The sample records more than 85,000 clones, 80% to 90% being singletons. This material consisted of peripheral blood, taken on day 0 of AZD1222 vaccination. The source is an adult in good health.

The CDR3 region is CASSLVRGIPEAFF. As DNA, the CDR3 is TGTGCCAGCAGCTTAGTCCGGGGGATCCCTGAAGCTTTCTTT. The chain links TRBV11-2 to TRBJ1-1; D may be TRBD1 (5 bases). Deletions cut 1 base from V and 6 bases from J, with 12 bases between. Germline V lookup: CDR1 SGHAT, CDR2 FQNNGV. This CDR3 contains 14 residues.

Here the CDR3 reads CASSRATSGRSEQFF. The CDR3 region has the DNA TGTGCCAGCAGTCGCGCAACTAGCGGGAGAAGCGAGCAGTTCTTC. The chain has TRBV2 and TRBJ2-1, with 11 bases fitting TRBD2. Germline V gene data show CDR1 as SNHLY and CDR2 as FYNNEI. Germline trimming cut 5 bases from V and 10 bases from J; bases unmatched to any gene: 10. This CDR3 is 15 amino acids long.

The gene calls are TRBV12-3 or TRBV12-4 and TRBJ1-2, with D unresolved. This CDR3 is built from 13 residues. V lost 6 bases to trimming and J lost 5 bases, with 13 bases between them. The CDR3 spells CASSPSDGYGYTF. The CDR3 coding sequence is TGTGCCAGCAGCCCTTCGGACGGATATGGCTACACCTTC.

The chain joins TRBV5-1 to TRBJ2-6, with TRBD1 identical over 12 bases. Germline V gene data show CDR1 as SGHRS and CDR2 as YFSETQ. The V segment lost 4 bases and the J segment 3 bases; nucleotides outside the gene matches: 8. This CDR3 is 18 amino acids long. The CDR3 sequence is CASSPWGQGAGGANVLTF. The CDR3, as DNA: TGCGCCAGCAGCCCTTGGGGACAGGGGGCTGGTGGGGCCAACGTCCTGACTTTC.

This clone was found a few times. The V gene is TRBV7-9, the J gene TRBJ2-2; D unclear. The V gene lost 2 bases and the J gene lost 4 bases, with 5 bases spanning the gap. This CDR3 is built from 13 residues. The germline CDR1 and CDR2 sequences are SEHNR and FQNEAQ (reference sequence). CDR3 DNA: TGTGCCAGCAGCTTACGGGTCACCGGGGAGCTGTTTTTT. Translated: CASSLRVTGELFF.

J is TRBJ2-1 and V is TRBV9, with D possibly TRBD2 on 5 matching bases. Germline V gene lookup returns CDR1 SGDLS and CDR2 YYNGEE. This CDR3 spans 11 amino acids. Trimming stripped 2 bases from V and 10 bases from J, with 7 bases between. This CDR3 is CASSVEREQFF. In DNA form, the CDR3 reads TGTGCCAGCAGCGTGGAGCGGGAGCAGTTCTTC.

The DNA of the CDR3 is TGTGCCAGCAGCCCCGGGGACAGGCTCTATGGCTACACCTTC. Translating it yields CASSPGDRLYGYTF. The J gene is TRBJ1-2, the V gene TRBV28; TRBD1 agrees at 8 bases. After removal of 6 bases from V and 4 bases from J, the junction contained 7 bases not matched to a gene. Germline values: CDR1 MDHEN, CDR2 SYDVKM. This CDR3 region has 14 residues.

This chain joins TRBV28 and TRBJ2-7, with D maybe TRBD2 (5 bases). The CDR3 spans 12 residues. The germline CDR1 and CDR2 sequences are MDHEN and SYDVKM. V dropped 5 bases and J dropped 4 bases, with 9 bases sitting between them. Written as DNA, the CDR3 is TGTGCCAGCAGTGCGCCGGGATACGAGCAGTACTTC. Its translation: CASSAPGYEQYF.

The chain has TRBV23-1 and TRBJ2-7; TRBD1 is a possible D gene (5 bases). TRBV23-1 is noted as an ORF with a role that remains uncertain. The CDR3 is 15 residues long. The V and J ends lost 7 bases and 7 bases respectively, with 23 bases between them. CDR3 region: CASTPILGRLWEQYF. CDR3 coding DNA: TGCGCCAGCACCCCAATTCTGGGGCGCCTGTGGGAGCAGTACTTC.

The rearrangement uses TRBV7-9 and TRBJ2-7, with a tentative D call TRBD2 (5 bases). Germline loops: CDR1 SEHNR, CDR2 FQNEAQ (reference sequence). Trimming removed 5 bases at V and 7 bases at J, with 18 bases between. CDR3 length equals 14 residues. The CDR3 loop is CASSLGLPPEEQYF. CDR3 DNA sequence: TGTGCCAGCAGCCTAGGACTTCCTCCGGAAGAGCAGTACTTC. Full variable domain (outside the CDR3, taken from reference TRBV7-9 and TRBJ2-7): DTGVSQNPRHKITKRGQNVTFRCDPISEHNRLYWYRQTLGQGPEFLTYFQNEAQLEKSRLLSDRFSAERPKGSFSTLEIQRTEQGDSAMYLCASSLGLPPEEQYFGPGTRLTVT.

The CDR3 DNA reads as TGTGCCAGCAGTGATAGTAGGGCGGATCAGCCCCAGCATTTT. Its protein product is CASSDSRADQPQHF. V and J are TRBV2 and TRBJ1-5; D is uncertain. The CDR3 length is 14 residues. V lost 3 bases and J 5 bases, leaving 11 bases between the germline ends. CDR1 is SNHLY, CDR2 FYNNEI, per germline.

The CDR3 loop reads CASSFSQGRNTEAFF. The CDR3 nucleotides read TGTGCCAGCAGCTTCTCGCAGGGCAGGAACACTGAAGCTTTCTTT. This chain joins TRBV7-2 and TRBJ1-1, with D perhaps TRBD1 (5 bases). The germline gives CDR1 SGHTA, CDR2 FQGNSA. Between the trimmed V and J ends, which lost 3 bases and 1 base, there was a span of 12 bases. The CDR3 spans 15 residues.

The gene calls are TRBV6-2 or TRBV6-3 and TRBJ1-5, with TRBD1 matching 9 bases. In germline, CDR1 is MNHEY, CDR2 SVGEGT. The CDR3 loop spans 15 amino acids. V gave up 6 bases and J gave up 4 bases; unmatched junction bases: 7. The CDR3 DNA is TGTGCCAGCAGCCCCGACAGGGGGAAGAATCAGCCCCAGCATTTT. It codes for CASSPDRGKNQPQHF.

The chain links TRBV5-5 to TRBJ2-2, with 7 positions matching TRBD1. CDR1 and CDR2 from the germline V gene are SGHKS and YYEKEE (reference sequence). The CDR3 extends over 17 amino acids. V gave up 6 bases and J gave up 4 bases; unmatched junction bases: 15. The CDR3 region has the DNA TGTGCCAGCACCCGAGGTCCGGGAACAGGGGTCACCGGGGAGCTGTTTTTT. Protein: CASTRGPGTGVTGELFF.

The genes are TRBV9 and TRBJ2-3; the D call may be TRBD1 or TRBD2 (5 bases each). CDR1 SGDLS and CDR2 YYNGEE come from the germline V gene. The CDR3 extends over 15 amino acids. V was clipped by 3 bases and J by 6 bases, with 17 bases between them. The chain's CDR3 is CASSDGGVERDTQYF. The CDR3 bases are TGTGCCAGCAGCGATGGGGGAGTGGAGAGGGATACGCAGTATTTT. The full variable domain, with the rest looked up from reference TRBV9 and TRBJ2-3, is DSGVTQTPKHLITATGQRVTLRCSPRSGDLSVYWYQQSLDQGLQFLIQYYNGEERAKGNILERFSAQQFPDLHSELNLSSLELGDSALYFCASSDGGVERDTQYFGPGTRLTVL.

The rearrangement links TRBV3-1 (or the pseudogene TRBV3-2) to TRBJ1-4, with TRBD1 matching over 9 bases. The junction had 7 bases not matched to a gene; V was cut back by 3 bases and J by 8 bases. Germline V gene sequence: CDR1 LGHDT, CDR2 YNNKEL (reference sequence). The CDR3 length is 15 residues. The CDR3 DNA reads TGTGCCAGCAGCCATCTCGACAGGGGGAGAGAAAAACTGTTTTTT. Translation gives CASSHLDRGREKLFF.

The V and J genes are TRBV4-3 and TRBJ2-7; the match to TRBD1 covers 7 bases. With 6 bases clipped from V and 2 bases from J, the junction kept 10 bases outside the gene matches. The CDR3 extends over 15 amino acids. Germline CDR1 is LGHNA and CDR2 is YSLEER. The CDR3, as DNA: TGCGCCAGCAGGGGTCTGGGGACAGTGACCTACGAGCAGTACTTC. This encodes CASRGLGTVTYEQYF.

J is TRBJ2-1 and V is TRBV27; 11 bases map to TRBD1. This CDR3 region has 16 residues. The junction had 10 bases not matched to a gene; V was cut back by 2 bases and J by 10 bases. Germline CDR1 is MNHEY and CDR2 is SMNVEV (reference sequence). CDR3: CASSLRGQGDLGEQFF. CDR3 sequence (DNA): TGTGCCAGCAGTTTAAGGGGACAGGGGGACCTAGGGGAGCAGTTCTTC.

The rearrangement links TRBV25-1 to TRBJ2-7; D perhaps matches TRBD1 (6 bases). The germline CDR1 and CDR2 sequences are MGHDK and SYGVNS. The germline V and J ends were trimmed by 5 bases and 6 bases, with 17 bases remaining between them. CDR3 length: 14 amino acids. The DNA of the CDR3 is TGTGCCAGCAGTTTAACAGGGATCTTCGGCGAGCAGTACTTC. It encodes CASSLTGIFGEQYF.

V gene TRBV20-1 combines with J gene TRBJ1-1, with a weak D call TRBD1 (6 bases). The CDR3 runs to 10 residues. Trimming cost V 6 bases and J 11 bases, with 13 bases left between them. Germline values: CDR1 DFQATT, CDR2 SNEGSKA (reference sequence). The CDR3 reads CSAGQGRAFF. DNA for the CDR3: TGCAGTGCCGGGCAGGGGAGGGCTTTCTTT.

This sequence joins TRBV10-3 and TRBJ2-7; 8 positions match TRBD1. CDR3 length: 16 residues. The ends lost 0 bases at V and 4 bases at J; junction bases unmatched: 8. Germline CDR1 ENHRY, CDR2 SYGVKD. CDR3 sequence: CAISESGQANIYEQYF. As DNA, the CDR3 is TGTGCCATCAGTGAGTCGGGACAGGCCAATATTTACGAGCAGTACTTC.

Only a few counts were recorded for this clone. The chain recombines TRBV18 with TRBJ2-1, with 8 bases lining up with TRBD2. J lost 4 bases, V lost 2 bases, and 4 bases had no gene match. This CDR3 has 15 amino acids. Germline-derived CDR1 and CDR2 are KGHSH and LQKENI. CDR3 sequence reads: CASSPGREAYNEQFF. CDR3 DNA sequence: TGTGCCAGCTCACCAGGGCGGGAGGCTTACAATGAGCAGTTCTTC.

V usage is TRBV6-5 and J usage is TRBJ1-5, with TRBD1 as a possible D gene (6 bases). V shed 6 bases and J shed 9 bases, with 18 bases lying between them. The CDR3 length is 14 residues. Germline loops: CDR1 MNHEY, CDR2 SVGAGI. CDR3 sequence: CASSQNAGEWPQHF. The CDR3 DNA sequence: TGTGCCAGCAGCCAAAATGCAGGGGAATGGCCCCAGCATTTT.

This rearrangement joins TRBV5-6 to TRBJ1-6, with TRBD1 as a possible D gene (6 bases). Germline loops: CDR1 SGHDT, CDR2 YYEEEE. The CDR3 sequence is 15 residues long. The ends were cut back, 3 bases at V and 7 bases at J, with 14 bases in the middle. The CDR3 loop is CASSWGWTANSPLHF. As DNA, the CDR3 is TGTGCCAGCAGCTGGGGGTGGACAGCGAATTCACCCCTCCACTTT.

The gene calls are TRBV2 and TRBJ1-1; 7 bases agree with TRBD1. Per germline, CDR1 SNHLY and CDR2 FYNNEI. The CDR3 loop spans 15 amino acids. The V and J ends lost 1 base and 1 base, in that order; junction bases with no gene match: 3. The CDR3 coding sequence is TGTGCCAGCAGTGAAGGAGGGACAGCGAACACTGAAGCTTTCTTT. Translated: CASSEGGTANTEAFF.